This TCR beta chain was captured by sequencing in a study of cytotoxic CD8 clonotypes in ibrutinib-treated CLL. The protocol was immunoSEQ multiplex PCR, while the TCRdb copy is restricted to in-frame clones and leaves out a portion. The sample consists of some 92,000 clones, 70% to 80% of them appearing once. V shed 7 bases and J shed 0 bases, with 12 bases lying between them. The V gene's germline CDR1 is SGHTA and CDR2 FQGTGA. The CDR3 length is 15 residues. The clonotype was recovered from a human donor with chronic lymphocytic leukemia. This chain connects TRBV7-3 to TRBJ2-2, with D possibly matching TRBD2 (5 bases). Sequenced here: PBMCs, sampled after 24 months of ibrutinib treatment. CDR3 bases: TGTGCCAGCAAGAGGTCGGGATCGAACACCGGGGAGCTGTTTTTT. Translated, it gives CASKRSGSNTGELFF.